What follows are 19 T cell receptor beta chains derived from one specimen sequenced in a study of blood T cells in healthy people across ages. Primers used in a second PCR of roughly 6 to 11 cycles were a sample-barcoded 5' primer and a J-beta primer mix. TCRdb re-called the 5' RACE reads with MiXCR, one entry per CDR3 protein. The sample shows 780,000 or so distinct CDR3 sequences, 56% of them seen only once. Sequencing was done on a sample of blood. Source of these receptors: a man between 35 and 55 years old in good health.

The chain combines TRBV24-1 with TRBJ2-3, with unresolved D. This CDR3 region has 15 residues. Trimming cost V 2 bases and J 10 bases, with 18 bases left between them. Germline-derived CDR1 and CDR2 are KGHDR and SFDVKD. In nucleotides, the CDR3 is TGTGCCACCAGTGATTCGAAACCCCCAGACAACGCGCAGTATTTT. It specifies CATSDSKPPDNAQYF.

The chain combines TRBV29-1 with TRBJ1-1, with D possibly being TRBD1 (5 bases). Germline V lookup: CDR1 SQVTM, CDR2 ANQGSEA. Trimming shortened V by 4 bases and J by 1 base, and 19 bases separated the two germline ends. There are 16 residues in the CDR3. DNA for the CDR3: TGCAGCGTTGTGGGCATTCTTCGGGGGTCGAACACTGAAGCTTTCTTT. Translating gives CSVVGILRGSNTEAFF.

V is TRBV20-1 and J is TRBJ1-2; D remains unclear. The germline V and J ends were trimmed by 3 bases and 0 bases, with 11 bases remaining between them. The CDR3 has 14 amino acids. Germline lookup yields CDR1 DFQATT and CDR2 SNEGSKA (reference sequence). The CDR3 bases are TGCAGTGCTAGTGACCCTTTAGCTAACTATGGCTACACCTTC. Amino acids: CSASDPLANYGYTF.

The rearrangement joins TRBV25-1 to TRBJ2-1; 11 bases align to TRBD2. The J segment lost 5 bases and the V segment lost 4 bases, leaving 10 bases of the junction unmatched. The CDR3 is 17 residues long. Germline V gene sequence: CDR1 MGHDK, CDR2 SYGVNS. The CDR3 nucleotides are TGTGCCAGCAGTGGTCAAGGGGGACTAGCGGATCACAATGAGCAGTTCTTC. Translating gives CASSGQGGLADHNEQFF.

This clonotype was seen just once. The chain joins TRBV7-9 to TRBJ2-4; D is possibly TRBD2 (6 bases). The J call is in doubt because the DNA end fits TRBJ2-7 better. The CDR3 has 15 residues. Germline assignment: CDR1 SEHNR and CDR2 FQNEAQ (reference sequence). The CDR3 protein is CASSLVGLGGNEQYF. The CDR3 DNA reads TGTGCCAGCAGCTTAGTAGGACTTGGAGGGAACGAGCAGTACTTC.

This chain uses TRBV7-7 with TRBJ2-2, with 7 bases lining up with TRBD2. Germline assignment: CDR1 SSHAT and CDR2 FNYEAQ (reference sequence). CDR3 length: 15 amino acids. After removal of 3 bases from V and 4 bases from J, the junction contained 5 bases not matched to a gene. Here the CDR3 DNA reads TGTGCCAGCAGCTTGCGGGAGCAGGTCACCGGGGAGCTGTTTTTT. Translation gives CASSLREQVTGELFF.

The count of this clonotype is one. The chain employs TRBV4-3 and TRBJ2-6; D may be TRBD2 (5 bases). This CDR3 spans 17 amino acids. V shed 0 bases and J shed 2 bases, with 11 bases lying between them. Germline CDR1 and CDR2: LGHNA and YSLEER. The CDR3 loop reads CASSQDIVGAGANVLTF. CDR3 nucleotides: TGCGCCAGCAGCCAAGATATAGTGGGAGCTGGGGCCAACGTCCTGACTTTC.

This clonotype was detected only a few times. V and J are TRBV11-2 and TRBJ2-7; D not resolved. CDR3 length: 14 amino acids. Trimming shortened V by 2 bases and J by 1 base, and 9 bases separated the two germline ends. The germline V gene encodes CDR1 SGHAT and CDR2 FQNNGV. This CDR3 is CASSLRIGSYEQYF. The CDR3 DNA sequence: TGTGCCAGCAGCTTAAGAATAGGGTCCTACGAGCAGTACTTC.

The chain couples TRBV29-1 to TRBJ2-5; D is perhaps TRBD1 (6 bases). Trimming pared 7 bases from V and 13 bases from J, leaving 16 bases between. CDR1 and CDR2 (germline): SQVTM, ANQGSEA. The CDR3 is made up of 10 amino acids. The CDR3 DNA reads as TGCAGCGCGACACAGGGTGTTTTGTACTTC. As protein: CSATQGVLYF. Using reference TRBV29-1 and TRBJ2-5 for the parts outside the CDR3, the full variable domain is SAVISQKPSRDICQRGTSLTIQCQVDSQVTMMFWYRQQPGQSLTLIATANQGSEATYESGFVIDKFPISRPNLTFSTLTVSNMSPEDSSIYLCSATQGVLYFGPGTRLLVL.

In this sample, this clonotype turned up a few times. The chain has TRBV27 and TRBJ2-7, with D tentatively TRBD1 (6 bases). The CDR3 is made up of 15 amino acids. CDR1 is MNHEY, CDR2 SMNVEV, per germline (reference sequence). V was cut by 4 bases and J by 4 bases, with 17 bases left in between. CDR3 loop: CASSSIRDNSYEQYF. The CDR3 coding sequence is TGTGCCAGCAGTTCTATCCGGGACAATTCGTACGAGCAGTACTTC.

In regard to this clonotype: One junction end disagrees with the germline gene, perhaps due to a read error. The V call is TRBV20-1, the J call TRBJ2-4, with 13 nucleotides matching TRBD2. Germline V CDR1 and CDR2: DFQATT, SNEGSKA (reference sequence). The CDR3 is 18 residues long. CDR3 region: CCASGGTSGNLAKNIQYF. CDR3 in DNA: TGCTGTGCTAGTGGGGGGACTAGCGGGAATCTAGCCAAAAACATTCAGTACTTC.

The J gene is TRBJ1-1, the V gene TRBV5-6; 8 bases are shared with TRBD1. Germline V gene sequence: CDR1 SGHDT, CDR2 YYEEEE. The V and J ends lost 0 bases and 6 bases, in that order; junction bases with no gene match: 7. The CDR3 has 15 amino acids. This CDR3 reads CASSLVADRVAEAFF. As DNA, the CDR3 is TGTGCCAGCAGCTTGGTGGCGGACAGGGTGGCTGAAGCTTTCTTT.

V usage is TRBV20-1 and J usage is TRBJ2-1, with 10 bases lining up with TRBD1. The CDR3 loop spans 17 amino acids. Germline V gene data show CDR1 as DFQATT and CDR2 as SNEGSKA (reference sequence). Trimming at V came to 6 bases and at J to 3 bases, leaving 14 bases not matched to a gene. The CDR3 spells CSADGQGGPWGYNEQFF. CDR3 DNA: TGCAGTGCCGACGGACAGGGGGGGCCCTGGGGCTACAATGAGCAGTTCTTC.

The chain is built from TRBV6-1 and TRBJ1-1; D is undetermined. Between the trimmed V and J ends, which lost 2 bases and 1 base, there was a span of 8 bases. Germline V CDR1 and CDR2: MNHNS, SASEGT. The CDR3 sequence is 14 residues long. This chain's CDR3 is CASSERGTNTEAFF. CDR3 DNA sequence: TGTGCCAGCAGTGAACGAGGAACGAACACTGAAGCTTTCTTT.

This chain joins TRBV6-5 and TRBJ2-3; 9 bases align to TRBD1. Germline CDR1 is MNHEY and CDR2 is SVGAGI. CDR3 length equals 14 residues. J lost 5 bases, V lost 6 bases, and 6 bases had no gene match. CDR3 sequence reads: CASSSTGGRDTQYF. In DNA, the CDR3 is TGTGCCAGCAGCTCGACAGGGGGAAGAGATACGCAGTATTTT.

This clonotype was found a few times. The CDR3 coding sequence is TGTGCCAGCAGCCCCGGGCCGGGACAGGGAATCAATGAGCAGTTCTTC. Translating gives CASSPGPGQGINEQFF. The J gene is TRBJ2-1, the V gene TRBV6-5; 9 nucleotides align to TRBD1. CDR1 MNHEY and CDR2 SVGAGI come from the germline V gene. Trimming took 6 bases from V and 6 from J; bases not matched to a gene: 12. The CDR3 covers 16 residues.

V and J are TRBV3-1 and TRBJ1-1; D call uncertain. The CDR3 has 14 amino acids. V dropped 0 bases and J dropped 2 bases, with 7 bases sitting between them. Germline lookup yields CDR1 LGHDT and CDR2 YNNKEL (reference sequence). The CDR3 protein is CASSQEQSNTEAFF. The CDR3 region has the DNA TGTGCCAGCAGCCAAGAACAGAGCAACACTGAAGCTTTCTTT. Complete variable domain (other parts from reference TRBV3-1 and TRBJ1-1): DTAVSQTPKYLVTQMGNDKSIKCEQNLGHDTMYWYKQDSKKFLKIMFSYNNKELIINETVPNRFSPKSPDKAHLNLHINSLELGDSAVYFCASSQEQSNTEAFFGQGTRLTVV.

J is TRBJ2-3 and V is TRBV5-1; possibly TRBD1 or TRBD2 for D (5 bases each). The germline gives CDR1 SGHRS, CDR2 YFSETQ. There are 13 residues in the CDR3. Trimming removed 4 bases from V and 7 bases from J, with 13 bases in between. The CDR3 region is CASSVDGANTQYF. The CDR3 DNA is TGCGCCAGCAGCGTGGACGGGGCTAATACGCAGTATTTT.

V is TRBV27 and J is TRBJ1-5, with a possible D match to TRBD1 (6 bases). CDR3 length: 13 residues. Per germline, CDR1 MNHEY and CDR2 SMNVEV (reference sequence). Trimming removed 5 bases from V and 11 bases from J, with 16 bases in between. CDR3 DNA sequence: TGTGCCAGCAGTGAAAACCGGGACATGACCCAGCATTTT. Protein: CASSENRDMTQHF.